This T cell receptor (beta chain) was documented in a study of T cells after yellow fever vaccination. General study results and limits: The secondary response was weaker, and its peak arrived faster, on day 5 versus 15. Clones from primary vaccination mostly reappeared after the booster (96% CD4, about 88% CD8).

TCR cDNA, made by 5'RACE template switching, carried an added universal primer site and UMIs. TCRdb reanalysed the 5' RACE reads using MiXCR and keeps one entry per CDR3 protein. The sample shows roughly 60,000 distinct CDR3 sequences, approximately 6.9% of them seen only once. A remark on this clonotype: Its antigen is still unknown. A much more abundant neighbour one base away suggests this may be a read error.

The receptor was derived from a young man who received the YFV17D yellow fever vaccine. This material consisted of CD8+ T cells sorted from PBMCs, taken on the day of the first yellow fever vaccination.

The DNA for the CDR3 is TGTGCCAGCAGTTTGTCAGGGGCGACCTACGAGCAGTACGTC. It specifies CASSLSGATYEQYV. J is TRBJ2-7 and V is TRBV27; weak D call: TRBD1 (6 bases). Trimming shortened V by 3 bases and J by 2 bases, and 11 bases separated the two germline ends. The CDR3 has 14 residues. Per germline, CDR1 MNHEY and CDR2 SMNVEV (reference sequence).